This T cell receptor (beta chain) was documented in a study of Tregs in tolerant kidney transplant recipients. Notes on the study in general: Tregs expanded with activated donor B cells seemed most donor-specific. Validation in larger populations is needed because few patients were studied.

Related graft donors supplied nonmyeloablative bone marrow transplants, and mixed chimerism was transient. Concerning this clone: Its antigen is as yet unknown.

J gave up 2 bases and V 1 base, and 3 bases lay outside the gene matches. The CDR3 runs 16 residues. Germline loops: CDR1 SGHTA, CDR2 FQGTGA. Clones were read by immunoSEQ multiplex PCR, and TCRdb kept only the in-frame ones, dropping some. The table shows about 52,000 clones, with approximately 91% occurring only once. The receptor comes from a human patient who received a combined kidney and bone marrow transplant. Some T cells may arise from the graft donor. The J gene is TRBJ2-1, the V gene TRBV7-3; TRBD2 matches 9 bases. The starting material was CD8+ T cells from blood (PBMCs), obtained 24 months after the transplant. This CDR3 is CASSLSAGGAYNEQFF. The DNA of the CDR3 is TGTGCCAGCAGCTTAAGTGCGGGAGGGGCCTACAATGAGCAGTTCTTC.